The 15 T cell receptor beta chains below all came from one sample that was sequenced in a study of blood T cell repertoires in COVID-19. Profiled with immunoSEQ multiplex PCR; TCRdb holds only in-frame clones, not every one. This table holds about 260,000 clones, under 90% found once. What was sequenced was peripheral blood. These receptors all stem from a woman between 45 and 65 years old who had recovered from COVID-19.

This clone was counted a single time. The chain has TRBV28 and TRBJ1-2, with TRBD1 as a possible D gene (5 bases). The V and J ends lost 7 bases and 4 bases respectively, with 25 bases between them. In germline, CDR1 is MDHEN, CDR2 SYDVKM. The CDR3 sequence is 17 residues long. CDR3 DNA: TGTGCCAGCACATTTTCGGGGGTCGGGGTTTCGGCCTATGGCTACACCTTC. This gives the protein CASTFSGVGVSAYGYTF.

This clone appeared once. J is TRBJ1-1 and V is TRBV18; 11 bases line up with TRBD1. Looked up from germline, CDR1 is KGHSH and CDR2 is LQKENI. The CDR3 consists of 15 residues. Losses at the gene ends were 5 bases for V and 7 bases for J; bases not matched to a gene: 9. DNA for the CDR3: TGTGCCAGCTCATTATCGGGACAGGGGGGGTATGAAGCTTTCTTT. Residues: CASSLSGQGGYEAFF.

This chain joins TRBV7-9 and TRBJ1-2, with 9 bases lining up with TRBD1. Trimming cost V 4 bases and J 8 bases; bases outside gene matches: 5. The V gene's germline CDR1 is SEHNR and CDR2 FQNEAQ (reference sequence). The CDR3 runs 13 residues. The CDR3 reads CASSSTGGTGYTF. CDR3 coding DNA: TGTGCCAGCAGCTCAACAGGGGGCACGGGCTACACCTTC.

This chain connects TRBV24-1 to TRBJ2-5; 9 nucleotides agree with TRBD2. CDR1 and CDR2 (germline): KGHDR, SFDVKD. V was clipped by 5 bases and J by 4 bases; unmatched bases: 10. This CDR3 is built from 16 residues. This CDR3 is CATSVGGGGAPETQYF. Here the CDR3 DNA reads TGTGCCACCAGTGTAGGTGGCGGGGGGGCCCCAGAGACCCAGTACTTC.

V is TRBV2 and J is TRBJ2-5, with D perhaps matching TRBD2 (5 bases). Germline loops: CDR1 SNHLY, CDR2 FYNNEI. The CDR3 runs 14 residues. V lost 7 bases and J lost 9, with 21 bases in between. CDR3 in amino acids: CASTQLEVKSAQYF. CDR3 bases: TGTGCCAGCACACAATTGGAGGTAAAGTCGGCCCAGTACTTC.

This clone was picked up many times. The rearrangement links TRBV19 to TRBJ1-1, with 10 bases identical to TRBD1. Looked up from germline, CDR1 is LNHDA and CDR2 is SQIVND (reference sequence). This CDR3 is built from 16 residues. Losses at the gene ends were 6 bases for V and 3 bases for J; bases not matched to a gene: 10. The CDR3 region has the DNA TGTGCCAGTAGACCCCGGGACAGGGGTTGGGACACTGAAGCTTTCTTT. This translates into CASRPRDRGWDTEAFF. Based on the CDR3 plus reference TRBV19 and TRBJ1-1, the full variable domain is DGGITQSPKYLFRKEGQNVTLSCEQNLNHDAMYWYRQDPGQGLRLIYYSQIVNDFQKGDIAEGYSVSREKKESFPLTVTSAQKNPTAFYLCASRPRDRGWDTEAFFGQGTRLTVV.

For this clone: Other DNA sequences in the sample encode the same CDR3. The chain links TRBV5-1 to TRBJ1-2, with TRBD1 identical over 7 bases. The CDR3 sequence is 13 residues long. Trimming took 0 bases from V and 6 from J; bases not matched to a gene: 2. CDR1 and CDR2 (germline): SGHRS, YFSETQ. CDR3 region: CASSLGQGHGYTF. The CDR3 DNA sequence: TGCGCCAGCAGCTTGGGACAGGGCCATGGCTACACCTTC.

CDR3 protein: CASSPPAGDESKNIQYF. The CDR3 nucleotides read TGTGCCAGCTCACCCCCTGCAGGGGACGAGTCCAAAAACATTCAGTACTTC. The chain couples TRBV18 to TRBJ2-4; the D gene is possibly TRBD1 (6 bases). V dropped 3 bases and J dropped 2 bases, with 17 bases sitting between them. Germline V gene lookup returns CDR1 KGHSH and CDR2 LQKENI. This CDR3 is 17 amino acids long.

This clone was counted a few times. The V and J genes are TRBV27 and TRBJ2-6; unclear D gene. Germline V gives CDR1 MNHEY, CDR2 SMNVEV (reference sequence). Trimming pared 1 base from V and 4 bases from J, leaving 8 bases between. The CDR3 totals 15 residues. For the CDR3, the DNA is TGTGCCAGCAGTTTATTGGGCCGCGGGGCCAACGTCCTGACTTTC. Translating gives CASSLLGRGANVLTF. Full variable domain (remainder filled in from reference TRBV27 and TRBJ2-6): EAQVTQNPRYLITVTGKKLTVTCSQNMNHEYMSWYRQDPGLGLRQIYYSMNVEVTDKGDVPEGYKVSRKEKRNFPLILESPSPNQTSLYFCASSLLGRGANVLTFGAGSRLTVL.

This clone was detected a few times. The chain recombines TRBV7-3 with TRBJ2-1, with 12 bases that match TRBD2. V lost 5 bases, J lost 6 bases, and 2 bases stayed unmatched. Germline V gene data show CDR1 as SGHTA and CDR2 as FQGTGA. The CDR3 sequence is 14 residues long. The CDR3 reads CASSLAGGFNEQFF. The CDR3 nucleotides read TGTGCCAGCAGCCTAGCGGGGGGGTTCAATGAGCAGTTCTTC.

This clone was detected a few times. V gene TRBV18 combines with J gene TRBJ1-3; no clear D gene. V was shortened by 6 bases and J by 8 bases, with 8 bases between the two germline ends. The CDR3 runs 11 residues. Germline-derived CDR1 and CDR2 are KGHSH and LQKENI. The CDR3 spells CASSYGDTIYF. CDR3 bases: TGTGCCAGCTCGTACGGAGACACCATATATTTT.

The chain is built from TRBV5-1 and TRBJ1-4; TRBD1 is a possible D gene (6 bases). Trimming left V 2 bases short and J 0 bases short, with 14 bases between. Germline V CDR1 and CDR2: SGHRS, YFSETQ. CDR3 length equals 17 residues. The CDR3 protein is CASSFSGAPSTNEKLFF. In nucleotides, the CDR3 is TGCGCCAGCAGCTTTTCAGGGGCCCCCTCAACTAATGAAAAACTGTTTTTT.

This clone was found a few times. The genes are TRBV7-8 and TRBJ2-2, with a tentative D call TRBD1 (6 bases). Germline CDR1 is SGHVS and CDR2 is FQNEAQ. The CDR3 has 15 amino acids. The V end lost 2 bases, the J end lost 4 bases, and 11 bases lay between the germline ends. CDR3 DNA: TGTGCCAGCAGCTTACGACAGGCGGTCACCGGGGAGCTGTTTTTT. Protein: CASSLRQAVTGELFF.

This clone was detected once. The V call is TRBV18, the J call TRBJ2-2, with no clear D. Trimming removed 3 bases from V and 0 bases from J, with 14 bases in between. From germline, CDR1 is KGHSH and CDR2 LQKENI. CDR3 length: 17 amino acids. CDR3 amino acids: CASSPRLSGPNTGELFF. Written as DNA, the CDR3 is TGTGCCAGCTCACCCCGGCTATCTGGGCCGAACACCGGGGAGCTGTTTTTT.

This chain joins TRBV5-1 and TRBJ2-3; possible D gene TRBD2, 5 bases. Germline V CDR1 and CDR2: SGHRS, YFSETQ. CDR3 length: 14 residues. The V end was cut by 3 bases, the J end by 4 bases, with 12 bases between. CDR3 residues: CASSSDLMADTQYF. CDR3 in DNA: TGCGCCAGCAGCTCGGACTTAATGGCAGATACGCAGTATTTT.